This passage covers 5 T cell receptor beta chains from one sample sequenced in a study of blood T cell repertoires in COVID-19. Assay used: immunoSEQ multiplex PCR; TCRdb lists only in-frame clones, some missing. The table records about 400,000 clones, roughly 90% of them present only once. The sample consisted of peripheral blood. The receptors come from a man between 40 and 49 years old with acute or convalescent COVID-19.

This clone has only one observation. The V gene is TRBV15, the J gene TRBJ2-1, with unresolved D. The CDR3 is made up of 14 amino acids. Germline lookup yields CDR1 LNHNV and CDR2 YYDKDF (reference sequence). Trimming removed 5 bases at V and 8 bases at J, with 16 bases between. The CDR3 DNA is TGTGCCACCAGCTACTCAAACATAGCACATGAGCAGTTCTTC. Its translation: CATSYSNIAHEQFF.

The rearrangement links TRBV7-3 to TRBJ2-1; a possible D gene is TRBD2 (6 bases). The CDR3 sequence is 13 residues long. Per germline, CDR1 SGHTA and CDR2 FQGTGA. The ends were cut back, 8 bases at V and 3 bases at J, with 11 bases in the middle. Here the CDR3 DNA reads TGTGCCAGCGGGAGGCCTAACTACAATGAGCAGTTCTTC. Amino acids: CASGRPNYNEQFF.

V usage is TRBV29-1 and J usage is TRBJ2-7; 9 nucleotides agree with TRBD1. This CDR3 is built from 17 residues. Germline CDR1 and CDR2: SQVTM and ANQGSEA. The V gene end was trimmed by 5 bases and the J gene end by 3 bases; junction bases not matched to a gene: 17. CDR3 nucleotide sequence: TGCAGCGTTTTAGGGGACAGGGCTATGGGCGCGGACTACGAGCAGTACTTC. It yields the protein CSVLGDRAMGADYEQYF.

This clone is a singleton in its sample. This same CDR3 is encoded by further DNA sequences in the sample. The CDR3 nucleotides are TGCGCCAGCAGCTTGGACAGGAGACGAGAGACCCAGTACTTC. Translated: CASSLDRRRETQYF. This chain links TRBV5-1 with TRBJ2-5, with D perhaps matching TRBD1 (5 bases). This CDR3 region has 14 residues. With 0 bases removed from V and 4 bases from J, the gap between germline ends came to 10 bases. CDR1 and CDR2 from the germline V gene are SGHRS and YFSETQ.

The rearrangement joins TRBV3-1 (or the pseudogene TRBV3-2) to TRBJ2-3; TRBD1 matches at 10 bases. This CDR3 comprises 16 residues. V was pared by 4 bases and J by 3 bases, with 7 bases of the junction left unmatched. The V gene's germline CDR1 is LGHDT and CDR2 YNNKEL (reference sequence). CDR3 nucleotide sequence: TGTGCCAGCAGCCTTCGAACGGACAGGGGGACAGATACGCAGTATTTT. Its protein is CASSLRTDRGTDTQYF.